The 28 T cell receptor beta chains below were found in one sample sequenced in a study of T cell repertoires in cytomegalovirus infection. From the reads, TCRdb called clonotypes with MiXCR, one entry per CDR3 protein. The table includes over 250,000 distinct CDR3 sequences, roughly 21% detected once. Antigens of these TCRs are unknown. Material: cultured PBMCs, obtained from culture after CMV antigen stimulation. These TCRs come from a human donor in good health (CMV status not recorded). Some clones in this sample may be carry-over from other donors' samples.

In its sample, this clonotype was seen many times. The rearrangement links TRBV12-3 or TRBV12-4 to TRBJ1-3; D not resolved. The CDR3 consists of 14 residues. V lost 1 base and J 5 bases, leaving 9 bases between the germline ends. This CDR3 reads CASSLDGDRNTIYF. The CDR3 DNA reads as TGTGCCAGCAGTTTAGACGGCGACCGAAACACCATATATTTT.

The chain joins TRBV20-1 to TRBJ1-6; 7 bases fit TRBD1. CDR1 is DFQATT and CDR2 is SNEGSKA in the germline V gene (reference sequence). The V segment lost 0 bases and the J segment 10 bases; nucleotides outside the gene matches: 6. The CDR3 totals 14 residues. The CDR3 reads CSARERGRGSPLHF. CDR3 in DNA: TGCAGTGCTAGAGAGAGGGGGCGCGGGTCACCCCTCCACTTT.

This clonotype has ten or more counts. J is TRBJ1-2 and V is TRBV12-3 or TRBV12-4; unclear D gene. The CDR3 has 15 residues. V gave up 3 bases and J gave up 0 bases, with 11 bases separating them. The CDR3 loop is CASSFRWAPNYGYTF. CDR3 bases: TGTGCCAGCAGTTTTAGGTGGGCGCCTAACTATGGCTACACCTTC.

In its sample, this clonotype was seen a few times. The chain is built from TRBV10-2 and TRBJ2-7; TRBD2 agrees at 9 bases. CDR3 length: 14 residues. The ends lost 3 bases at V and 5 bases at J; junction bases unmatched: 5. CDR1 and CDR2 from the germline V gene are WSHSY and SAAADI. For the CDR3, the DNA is TGCGCCAGCAGTGAACGGCTAGCGGGAAACGAGCAGTACGTC. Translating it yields CASSERLAGNEQYV.

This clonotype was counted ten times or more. The CDR3 DNA reads as TGTGCCAGCAGCCAGGGCCCAACACAGCAGTACTTC. This sequence encodes CASSQGPTQQYF. The V and J genes are TRBV7-9 and TRBJ2-7; possible D gene TRBD1, 5 bases. Germline V CDR1 and CDR2: SEHNR, FQNEAQ (reference sequence). V was clipped by 5 bases and J by 8 bases, with 13 bases between them. CDR3 length: 12 residues.

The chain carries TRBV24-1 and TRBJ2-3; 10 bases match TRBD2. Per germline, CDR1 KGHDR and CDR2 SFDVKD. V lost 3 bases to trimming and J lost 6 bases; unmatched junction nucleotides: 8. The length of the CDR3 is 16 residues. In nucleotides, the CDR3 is TGTGCCACCAGTGATCGGACTAGCGGTCGGTCGGATACGCAGTATTTT. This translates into CATSDRTSGRSDTQYF.

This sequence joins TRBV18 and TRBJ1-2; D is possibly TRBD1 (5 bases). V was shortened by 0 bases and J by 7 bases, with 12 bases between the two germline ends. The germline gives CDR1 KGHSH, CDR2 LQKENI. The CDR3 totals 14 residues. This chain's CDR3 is CASSPPEFRAGYTF. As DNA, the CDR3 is TGTGCCAGCTCACCACCGGAGTTCAGGGCTGGCTACACCTTC.

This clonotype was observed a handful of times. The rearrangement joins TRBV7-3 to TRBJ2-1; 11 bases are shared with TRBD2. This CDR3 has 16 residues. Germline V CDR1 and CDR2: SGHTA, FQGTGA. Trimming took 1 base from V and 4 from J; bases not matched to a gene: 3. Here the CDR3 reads CASSLSGTSGYNEQFF. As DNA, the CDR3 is TGTGCCAGCAGCTTAAGCGGGACTAGCGGTTACAATGAGCAGTTCTTC.

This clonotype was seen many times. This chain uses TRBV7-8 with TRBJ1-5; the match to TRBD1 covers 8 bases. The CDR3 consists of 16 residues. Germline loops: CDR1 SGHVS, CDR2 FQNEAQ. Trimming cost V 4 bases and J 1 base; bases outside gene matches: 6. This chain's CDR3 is CASSYRTGLSNQPQHF. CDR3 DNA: TGTGCCAGCAGCTACCGGACAGGGCTGAGCAATCAGCCCCAGCATTTT.

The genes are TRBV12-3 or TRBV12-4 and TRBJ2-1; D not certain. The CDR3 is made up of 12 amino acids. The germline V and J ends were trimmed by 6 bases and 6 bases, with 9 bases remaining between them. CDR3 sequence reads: CASSFGTNEQFF. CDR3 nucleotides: TGTGCCAGCAGCTTCGGCACCAATGAGCAGTTCTTC.

CDR3 nucleotides: TGTGCCAGCAGCTCGATACTAGCGGGAGAGGATACGCAGTATTTT. It yields the protein CASSSILAGEDTQYF. This chain joins TRBV11-2 and TRBJ2-3, with 11 bases that match TRBD2. The trim removed 4 bases at V and 6 bases at J, leaving 6 bases unmatched. The CDR3 has 15 residues. Germline values: CDR1 SGHAT, CDR2 FQNNGV.

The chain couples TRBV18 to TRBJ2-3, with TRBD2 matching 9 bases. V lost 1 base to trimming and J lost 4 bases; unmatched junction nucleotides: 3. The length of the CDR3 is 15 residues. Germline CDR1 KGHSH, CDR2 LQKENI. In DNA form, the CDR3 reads TGTGCCAGCTCACCACTTAGCGGGAGAGCAGATACGCAGTATTTT. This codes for CASSPLSGRADTQYF. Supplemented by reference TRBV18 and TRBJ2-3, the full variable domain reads NAGVMQNPRHLVRRRGQEARLRCSPMKGHSHVYWYRQLPEEGLKFMVYLQKENIIDESGMPKERFSAEFPKEGPSILRIQQVVRGDSAAYFCASSPLSGRADTQYFGPGTRLTVL.

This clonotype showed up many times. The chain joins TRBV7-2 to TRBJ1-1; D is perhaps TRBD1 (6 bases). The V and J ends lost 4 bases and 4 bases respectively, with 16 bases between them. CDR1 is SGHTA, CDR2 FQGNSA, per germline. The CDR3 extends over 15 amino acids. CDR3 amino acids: CASSSAGTIGTEAFF. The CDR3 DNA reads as TGTGCCAGCAGCTCAGCCGGGACAATTGGCACTGAAGCTTTCTTT.

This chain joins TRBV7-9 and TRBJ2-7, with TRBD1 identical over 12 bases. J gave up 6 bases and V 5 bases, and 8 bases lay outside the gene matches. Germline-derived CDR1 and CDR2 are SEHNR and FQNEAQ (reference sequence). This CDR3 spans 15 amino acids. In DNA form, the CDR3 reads TGTGCCAGCAGCGCCTGGGGGACAGGGGGCTCCGAGCAGTACTTC. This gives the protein CASSAWGTGGSEQYF. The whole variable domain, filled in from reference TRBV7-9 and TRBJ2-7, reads DTGVSQNPRHKITKRGQNVTFRCDPISEHNRLYWYRQTLGQGPEFLTYFQNEAQLEKSRLLSDRFSAERPKGSFSTLEIQRTEQGDSAMYLCASSAWGTGGSEQYFGPGTRLTVT.

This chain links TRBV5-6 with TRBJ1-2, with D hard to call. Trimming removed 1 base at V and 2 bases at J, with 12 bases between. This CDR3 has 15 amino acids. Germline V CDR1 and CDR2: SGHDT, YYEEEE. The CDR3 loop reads CASSLRRGGNYGYTF. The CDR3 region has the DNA TGTGCCAGCAGCTTGAGGCGGGGAGGAAACTATGGCTACACCTTC.

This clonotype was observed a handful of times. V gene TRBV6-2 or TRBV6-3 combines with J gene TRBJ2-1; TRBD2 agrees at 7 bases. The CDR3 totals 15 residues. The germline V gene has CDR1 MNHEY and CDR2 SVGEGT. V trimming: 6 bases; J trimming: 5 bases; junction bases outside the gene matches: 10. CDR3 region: CASSYGLVLNNEQFF. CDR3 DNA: TGTGCCAGCAGCTATGGACTAGTCCTCAACAATGAGCAGTTCTTC.

The CDR3 DNA reads as TGTGCCACCAGTGATTTAGTACTAGCGGGAGCCAGGAATGAGCAGTTCTTC. Its translation is CATSDLVLAGARNEQFF. The V gene is TRBV24-1, the J gene TRBJ2-1; TRBD2 aligns across 11 bases. The germline V gene encodes CDR1 KGHDR and CDR2 SFDVKD. The CDR3 runs 17 residues. V gave up 1 base and J gave up 7 bases; unmatched junction bases: 8.

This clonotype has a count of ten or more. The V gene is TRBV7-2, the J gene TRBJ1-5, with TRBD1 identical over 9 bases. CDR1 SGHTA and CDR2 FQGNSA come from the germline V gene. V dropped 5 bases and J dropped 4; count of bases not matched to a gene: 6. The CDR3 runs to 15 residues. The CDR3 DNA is TGTGCCAGCAGCCGTCGACAGGGGGTAAATCAGCCCCAGCATTTT. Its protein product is CASSRRQGVNQPQHF.

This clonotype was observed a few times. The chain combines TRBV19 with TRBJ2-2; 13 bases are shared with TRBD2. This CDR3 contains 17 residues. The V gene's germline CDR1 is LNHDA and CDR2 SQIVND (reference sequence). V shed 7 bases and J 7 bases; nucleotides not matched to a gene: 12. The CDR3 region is CASTGPGTSGMVGELFF. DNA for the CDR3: TGTGCCAGTACCGGACCGGGGACTAGCGGGATGGTCGGGGAGCTGTTTTTT.

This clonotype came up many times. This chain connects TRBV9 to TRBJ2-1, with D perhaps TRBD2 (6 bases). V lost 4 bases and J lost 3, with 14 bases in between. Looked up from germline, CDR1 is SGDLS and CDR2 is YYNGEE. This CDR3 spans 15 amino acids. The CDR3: CASSTTGTHYNEQFF. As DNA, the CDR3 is TGTGCCAGCAGCACCACCGGGACTCACTACAATGAGCAGTTCTTC.

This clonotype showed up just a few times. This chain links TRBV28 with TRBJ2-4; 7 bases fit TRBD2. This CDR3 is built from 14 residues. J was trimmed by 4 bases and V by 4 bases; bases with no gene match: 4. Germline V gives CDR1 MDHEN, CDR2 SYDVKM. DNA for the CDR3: TGTGCCAGCAGTTCTAGCGGCCCGAAAAACATTCAGTACTTC. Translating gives CASSSSGPKNIQYF.

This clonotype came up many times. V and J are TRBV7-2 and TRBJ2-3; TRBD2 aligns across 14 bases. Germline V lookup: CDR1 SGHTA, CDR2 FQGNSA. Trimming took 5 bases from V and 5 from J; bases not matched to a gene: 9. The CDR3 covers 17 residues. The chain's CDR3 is CASSLMTGLAGVDTQYF. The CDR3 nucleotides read TGTGCCAGCAGCCTGATGACGGGACTAGCGGGAGTAGATACGCAGTATTTT.

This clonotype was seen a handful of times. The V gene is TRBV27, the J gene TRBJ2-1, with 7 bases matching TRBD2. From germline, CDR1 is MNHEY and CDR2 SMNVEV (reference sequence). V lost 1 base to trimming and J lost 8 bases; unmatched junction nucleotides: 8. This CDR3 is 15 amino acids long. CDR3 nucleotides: TGTGCCAGCAGTTTATACCCGGGACTAAAAGATGAGCAGTTCTTC. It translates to CASSLYPGLKDEQFF.

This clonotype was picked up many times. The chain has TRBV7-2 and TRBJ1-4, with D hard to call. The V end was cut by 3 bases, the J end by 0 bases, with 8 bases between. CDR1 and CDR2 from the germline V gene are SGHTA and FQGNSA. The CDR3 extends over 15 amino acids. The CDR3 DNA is TGTGCCAGCAGCTTCAAGCGAACAACTAATGAAAAACTGTTTTTT. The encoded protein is CASSFKRTTNEKLFF.

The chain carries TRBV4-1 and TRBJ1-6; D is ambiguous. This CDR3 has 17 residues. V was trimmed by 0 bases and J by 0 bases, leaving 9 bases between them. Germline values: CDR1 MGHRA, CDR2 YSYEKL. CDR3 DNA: TGCGCCAGCAGCCAAGAGTCGGGGAACTCCTATAATTCACCCCTCCACTTT. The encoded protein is CASSQESGNSYNSPLHF.

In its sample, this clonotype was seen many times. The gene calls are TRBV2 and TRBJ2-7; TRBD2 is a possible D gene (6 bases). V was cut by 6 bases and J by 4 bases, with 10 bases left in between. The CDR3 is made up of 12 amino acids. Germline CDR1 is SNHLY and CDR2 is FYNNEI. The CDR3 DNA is TGTGCCAGCAGGGGCGGGAAATACGAGCAGTACGTC. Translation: CASRGGKYEQYV.

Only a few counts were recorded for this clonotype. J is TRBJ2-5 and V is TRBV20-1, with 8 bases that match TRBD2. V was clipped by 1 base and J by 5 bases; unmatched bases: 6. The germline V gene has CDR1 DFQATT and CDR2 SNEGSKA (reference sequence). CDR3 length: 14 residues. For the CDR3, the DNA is TGCAGTGCTAGAGCTGGTTCGGGAGGGGAGACCCAGTACTTC. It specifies CSARAGSGGETQYF.

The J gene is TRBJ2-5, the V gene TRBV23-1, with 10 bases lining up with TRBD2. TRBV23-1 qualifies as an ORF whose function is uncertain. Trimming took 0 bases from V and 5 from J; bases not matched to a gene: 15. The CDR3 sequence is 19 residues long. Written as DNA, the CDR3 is TGCGCCAGCAGTCAATCGAAGCGGGAGGGCCCGGCCGGAATCGAGACCCAGTACTTC. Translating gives CASSQSKREGPAGIETQYF.